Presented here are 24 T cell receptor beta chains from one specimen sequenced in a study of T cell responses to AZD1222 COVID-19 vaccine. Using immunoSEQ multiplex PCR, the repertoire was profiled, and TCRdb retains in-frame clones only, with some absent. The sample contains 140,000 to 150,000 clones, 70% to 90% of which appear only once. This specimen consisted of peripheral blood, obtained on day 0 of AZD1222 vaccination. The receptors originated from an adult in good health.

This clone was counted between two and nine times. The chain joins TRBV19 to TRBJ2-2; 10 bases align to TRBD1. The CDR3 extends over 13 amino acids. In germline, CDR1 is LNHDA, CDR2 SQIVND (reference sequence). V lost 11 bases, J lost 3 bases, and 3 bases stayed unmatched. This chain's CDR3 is CAGGTGDTGELFF. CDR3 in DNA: TGTGCCGGGGGGACAGGGGACACCGGGGAGCTGTTTTTT.

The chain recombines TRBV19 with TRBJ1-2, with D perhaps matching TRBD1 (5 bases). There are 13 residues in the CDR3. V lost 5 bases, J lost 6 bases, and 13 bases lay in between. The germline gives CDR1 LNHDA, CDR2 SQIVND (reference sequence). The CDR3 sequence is CASSLNGQHGYTF. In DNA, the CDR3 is TGTGCCAGTAGTTTAAATGGACAACATGGCTACACCTTC. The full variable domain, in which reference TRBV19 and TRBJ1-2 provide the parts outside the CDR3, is DGGITQSPKYLFRKEGQNVTLSCEQNLNHDAMYWYRQDPGQGLRLIYYSQIVNDFQKGDIAEGYSVSREKKESFPLTVTSAQKNPTAFYLCASSLNGQHGYTFGSGTRLTVV.

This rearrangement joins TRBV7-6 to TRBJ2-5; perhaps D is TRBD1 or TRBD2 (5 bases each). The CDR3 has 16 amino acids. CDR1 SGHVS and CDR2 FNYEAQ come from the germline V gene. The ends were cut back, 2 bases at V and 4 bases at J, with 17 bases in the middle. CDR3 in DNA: TGTGCCAGCAGCTTATTAGGGACCCCAGGCCGAGAGACCCAGTACTTC. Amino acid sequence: CASSLLGTPGRETQYF. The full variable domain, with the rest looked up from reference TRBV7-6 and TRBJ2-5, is GAGVSQSPRYKVTKRGQDVALRCDPISGHVSLYWYRQALGQGPEFLTYFNYEAQQDKSGLPNDRFSAERPEGSISTLTIQRTEQRDSAMYRCASSLLGTPGRETQYFGPGTRLLVL.

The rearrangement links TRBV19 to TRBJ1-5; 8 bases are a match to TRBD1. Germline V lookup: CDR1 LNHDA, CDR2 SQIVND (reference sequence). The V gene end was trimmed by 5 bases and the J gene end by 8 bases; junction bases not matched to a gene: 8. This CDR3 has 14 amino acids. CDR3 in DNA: TGTGCCAGTAGTCCCTGGACAGGGTTGGAGCCCCAGCATTTT. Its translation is CASSPWTGLEPQHF.

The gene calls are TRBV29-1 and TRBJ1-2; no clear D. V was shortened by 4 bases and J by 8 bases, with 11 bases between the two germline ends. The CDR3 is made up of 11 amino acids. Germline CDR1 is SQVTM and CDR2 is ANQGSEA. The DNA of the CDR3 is TGCAGCGTTGTCTCGACGGGGGGCTACACCTTC. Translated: CSVVSTGGYTF.

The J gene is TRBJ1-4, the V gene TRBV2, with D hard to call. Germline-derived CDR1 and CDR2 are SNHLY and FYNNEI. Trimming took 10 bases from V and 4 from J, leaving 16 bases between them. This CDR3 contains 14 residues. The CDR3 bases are TGTGCCACCCGTAGTGGAAATAATAATGAAAAACTGTTTTTT. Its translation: CATRSGNNNEKLFF.

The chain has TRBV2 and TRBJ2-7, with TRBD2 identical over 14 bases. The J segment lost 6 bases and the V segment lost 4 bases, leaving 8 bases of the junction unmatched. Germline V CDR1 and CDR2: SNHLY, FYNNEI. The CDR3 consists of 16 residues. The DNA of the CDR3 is TGTGCCAGCAGTGTGACTAGCGGGGGGGCGGAGGTCGAGCAGTACTTC. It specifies CASSVTSGGAEVEQYF.

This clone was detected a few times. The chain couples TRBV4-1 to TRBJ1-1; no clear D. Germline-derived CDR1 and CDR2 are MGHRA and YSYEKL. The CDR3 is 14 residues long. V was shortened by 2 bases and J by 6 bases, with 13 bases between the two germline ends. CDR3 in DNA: TGCGCCAGCAGCCAACCACCCCTTTGGGCTGAAGCTTTCTTT. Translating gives CASSQPPLWAEAFF.

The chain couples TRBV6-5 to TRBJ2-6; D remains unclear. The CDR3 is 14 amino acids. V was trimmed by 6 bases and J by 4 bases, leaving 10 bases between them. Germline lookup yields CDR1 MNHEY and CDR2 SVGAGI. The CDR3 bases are TGTGCCAGCAGCCTGACAACCGGGGCCAACGTCCTGACTTTC. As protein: CASSLTTGANVLTF.

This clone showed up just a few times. CDR3 DNA sequence: TGTGCCAGCAGCCGTGGGGACCCAAGCAATCAGCCCCAGCATTTT. It specifies CASSRGDPSNQPQHF. V usage is TRBV7-9 and J usage is TRBJ1-5, with a possible D match to TRBD1 (5 bases). Germline-derived CDR1 and CDR2 are SEHNR and FQNEAQ (reference sequence). CDR3 length: 15 residues. The V and J ends lost 5 bases and 1 base respectively, with 12 bases between them.

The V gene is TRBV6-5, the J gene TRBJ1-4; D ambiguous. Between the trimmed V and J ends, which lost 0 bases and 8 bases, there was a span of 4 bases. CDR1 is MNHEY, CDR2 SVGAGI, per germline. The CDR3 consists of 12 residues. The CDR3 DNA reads TGTGCCAGCAGTTACTCCGGGGAAAAACTGTTTTTT. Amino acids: CASSYSGEKLFF.

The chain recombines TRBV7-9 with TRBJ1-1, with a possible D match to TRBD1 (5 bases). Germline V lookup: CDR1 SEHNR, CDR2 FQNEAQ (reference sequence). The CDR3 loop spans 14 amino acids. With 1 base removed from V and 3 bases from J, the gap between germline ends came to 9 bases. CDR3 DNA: TGTGCCAGCAGCTTAGTTACGGGGGACACTGAAGCTTTCTTT. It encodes CASSLVTGDTEAFF. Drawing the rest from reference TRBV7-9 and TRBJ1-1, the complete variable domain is DTGVSQNPRHKITKRGQNVTFRCDPISEHNRLYWYRQTLGQGPEFLTYFQNEAQLEKSRLLSDRFSAERPKGSFSTLEIQRTEQGDSAMYLCASSLVTGDTEAFFGQGTRLTVV.

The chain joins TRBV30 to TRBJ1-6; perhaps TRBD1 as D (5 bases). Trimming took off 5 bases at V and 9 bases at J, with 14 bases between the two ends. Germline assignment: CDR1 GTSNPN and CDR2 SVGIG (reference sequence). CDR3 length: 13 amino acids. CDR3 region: CAWAPTEGSPLHF. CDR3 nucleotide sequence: TGTGCCTGGGCTCCGACAGAGGGTTCACCCCTCCACTTT.

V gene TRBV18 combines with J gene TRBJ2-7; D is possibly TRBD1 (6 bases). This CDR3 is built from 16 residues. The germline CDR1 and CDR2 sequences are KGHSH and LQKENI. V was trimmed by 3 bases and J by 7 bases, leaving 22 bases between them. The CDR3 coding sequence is TGTGCCAGCTCACCCCGTGGCCAGGGTCGAGACAGGGAGCAGTACTTC. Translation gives CASSPRGQGRDREQYF.

The CDR3 is CATGRTGAGEKLFF. The CDR3, as DNA: TGTGCCACCGGCCGGACAGGGGCGGGTGAAAAACTGTTTTTT. This chain connects TRBV27 to TRBJ1-4; 9 nucleotides align to TRBD1. V lost 10 bases and J lost 7; bases outside the gene matches: 10. The CDR3 extends over 14 amino acids. The germline CDR1 and CDR2 sequences are MNHEY and SMNVEV (reference sequence).

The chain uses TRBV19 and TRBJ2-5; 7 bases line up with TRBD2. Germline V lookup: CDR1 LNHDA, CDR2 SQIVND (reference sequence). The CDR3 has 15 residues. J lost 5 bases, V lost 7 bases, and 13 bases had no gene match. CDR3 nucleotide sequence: TGTGCCAGTAACCCAGCGGGGATGCAGGGCGAGACCCAGTACTTC. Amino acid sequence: CASNPAGMQGETQYF.

CDR3 nucleotides: TGTGCCAGCAGTCCGCCCTCGGGGCCCCTCCACTTT. This gives the protein CASSPPSGPLHF. The chain has TRBV27 and TRBJ1-6, with unresolved D. CDR1 and CDR2 (germline): MNHEY, SMNVEV (reference sequence). The CDR3 has 12 amino acids. Trimming took 5 bases from V and 13 from J, leaving 12 bases between them.

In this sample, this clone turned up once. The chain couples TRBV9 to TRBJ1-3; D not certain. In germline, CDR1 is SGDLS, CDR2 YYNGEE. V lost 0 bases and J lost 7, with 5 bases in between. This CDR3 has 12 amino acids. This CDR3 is CASSVDGNTIYF. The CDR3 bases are TGTGCCAGCAGCGTAGATGGGAACACCATATATTTT.

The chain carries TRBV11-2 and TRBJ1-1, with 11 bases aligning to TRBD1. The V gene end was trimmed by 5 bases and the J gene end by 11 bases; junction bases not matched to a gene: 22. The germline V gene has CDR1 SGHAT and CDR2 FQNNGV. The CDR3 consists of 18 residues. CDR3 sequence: CASSPVGGQGVYYPGAFF. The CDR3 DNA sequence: TGTGCCAGCAGCCCCGTCGGGGGACAGGGGGTTTATTACCCTGGCGCTTTCTTT.

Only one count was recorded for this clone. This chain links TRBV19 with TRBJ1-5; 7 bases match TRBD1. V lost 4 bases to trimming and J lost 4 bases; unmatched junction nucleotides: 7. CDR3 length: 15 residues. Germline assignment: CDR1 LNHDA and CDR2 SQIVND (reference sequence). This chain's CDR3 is CASSNPDRENQPQHF. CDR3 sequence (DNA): TGTGCCAGTAGTAACCCCGACAGGGAGAATCAGCCCCAGCATTTT.

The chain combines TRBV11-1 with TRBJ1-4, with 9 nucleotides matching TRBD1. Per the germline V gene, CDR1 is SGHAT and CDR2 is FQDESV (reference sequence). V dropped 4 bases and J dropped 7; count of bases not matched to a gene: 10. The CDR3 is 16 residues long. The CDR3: CASSSGSGTGSEKLFF. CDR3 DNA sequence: TGTGCCAGCAGCTCCGGCTCCGGGACAGGGAGTGAAAAACTGTTTTTT. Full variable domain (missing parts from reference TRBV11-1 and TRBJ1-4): EAEVAQSPRYKITEKSQAVAFWCDPISGHATLYWYRQILGQGPELLVQFQDESVVDDSQLPKDRFSAERLKGVDSTLKIQPAELGDSAMYLCASSSGSGTGSEKLFFGSGTQLSVL.

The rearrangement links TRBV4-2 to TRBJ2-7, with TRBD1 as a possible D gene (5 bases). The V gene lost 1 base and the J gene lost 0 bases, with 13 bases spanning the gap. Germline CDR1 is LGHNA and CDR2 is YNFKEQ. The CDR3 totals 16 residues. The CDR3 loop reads CASSQVGQGSSYEQYF. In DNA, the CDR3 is TGTGCCAGCAGCCAAGTAGGCCAGGGAAGCTCCTACGAGCAGTACTTC.

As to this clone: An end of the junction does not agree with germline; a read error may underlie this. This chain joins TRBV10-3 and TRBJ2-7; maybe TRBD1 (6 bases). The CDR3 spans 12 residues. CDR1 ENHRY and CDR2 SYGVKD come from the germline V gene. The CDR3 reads CALRGNNYEQYF. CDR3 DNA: TGTGCCCTCAGGGGCAATAATTACGAGCAGTACTTC.

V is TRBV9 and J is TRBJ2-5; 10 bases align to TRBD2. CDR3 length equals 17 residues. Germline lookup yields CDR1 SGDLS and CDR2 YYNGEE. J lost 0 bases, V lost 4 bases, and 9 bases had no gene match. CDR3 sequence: CASSPGASGGYQETQYF. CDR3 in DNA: TGTGCCAGCAGCCCTGGGGCTAGCGGGGGATACCAAGAGACCCAGTACTTC.